The 10 T cell receptor beta chains presented below share a single source sample, sequenced in a study of somatic mutations in cytotoxic T cells in rheumatoid arthritis. The assay was immunoSEQ multiplex PCR, and TCRdb's table has in-frame clones only and misses some. The table lists tens of thousands of clones, roughly 80% of them singletons, with roughly 3.8% in the top ten. The specimen sequenced was CD8+ T cells sorted from blood. The origin of the receptors is an adult with rheumatoid arthritis.

This sequence joins TRBV4-2 and TRBJ2-7; 7 bases are a match to TRBD1. From germline, CDR1 is LGHNA and CDR2 YNFKEQ. There are 13 residues in the CDR3. V gave up 8 bases and J gave up 3 bases; unmatched junction bases: 7. CDR3 in amino acids: CASAPQGNYEQYF. CDR3 bases: TGTGCCAGCGCCCCACAGGGGAACTACGAGCAGTACTTC.

The J gene is TRBJ2-7, the V gene TRBV5-1; TRBD1 matches at 8 bases. Germline trimming cut 4 bases from V and 2 bases from J; bases unmatched to any gene: 8. This CDR3 is built from 15 residues. Germline V gives CDR1 SGHRS, CDR2 YFSETQ. The CDR3 loop is CASSQRTGTPYEQYF. Written as DNA, the CDR3 is TGCGCCAGCAGCCAAAGGACAGGGACTCCCTACGAGCAGTACTTC.

J is TRBJ2-7 and V is TRBV7-8; TRBD2 aligns across 10 bases. CDR1 SGHVS and CDR2 FQNEAQ come from the germline V gene. J lost 3 bases, V lost 4 bases, and 9 bases had no gene match. The CDR3 is 16 amino acids. CDR3 amino acids: CASSSNGERGGYEQYF. CDR3 DNA: TGTGCCAGCAGCTCGAACGGGGAGCGGGGGGGCTACGAGCAGTACTTC.

The chain combines TRBV5-1 with TRBJ1-1; D call uncertain. The CDR3 extends over 16 amino acids. Germline values: CDR1 SGHRS, CDR2 YFSETQ. V lost 3 bases, J lost 1 base, and 16 bases lay in between. The CDR3 region is CASSSTDGWPNTEAFF. In nucleotides, the CDR3 is TGCGCCAGCAGCTCGACGGATGGTTGGCCGAACACTGAAGCTTTCTTT.

As regards this clone: Its ends do not fully match the called genes, so a read error is possible. The chain is built from TRBV6-1 and TRBJ2-7; 7 bases agree with TRBD1. Looked up from germline, CDR1 is MNHNS and CDR2 is SASEGT. The CDR3 totals 11 residues. The CDR3 nucleotides read TGTGCCAGCAGGGGATCCGGGACAGTAAAATTC. It is translated as CASRGSGTVKF.

The CDR3 DNA reads as TGCGCCAGCAGCCAAGAGTGGACAGCTCACTACGAGCAGTACTTC. Amino acids: CASSQEWTAHYEQYF. The rearrangement links TRBV4-3 to TRBJ2-5; a weak D match, TRBD1 (6 bases). The DNA matches TRBJ2-7 better at its end, which makes the J call doubtful. The CDR3 sequence is 15 residues long. Per the germline V gene, CDR1 is LGHNA and CDR2 is YSLEER.

The chain couples TRBV7-3 to TRBJ1-1, with a possible D match to TRBD1 (5 bases). Germline CDR1 and CDR2: SGHTA and FQGTGA. Trimming pared 4 bases from V and 1 base from J, leaving 16 bases between. This CDR3 has 16 amino acids. The CDR3 DNA is TGTGCCAGCAGCTCCGGGGGGGGACTTCGGAACACTGAAGCTTTCTTT. The encoded protein is CASSSGGGLRNTEAFF.

Only one count was recorded for this clone. The chain has TRBV18 and TRBJ1-1; 8 nucleotides align to TRBD1. V trimming: 5 bases; J trimming: 4 bases; junction bases outside the gene matches: 3. The CDR3 is made up of 13 amino acids. Germline assignment: CDR1 KGHSH and CDR2 LQKENI. This CDR3 reads CASSYRGSTEAFF. The CDR3, as DNA: TGTGCCAGCTCATACAGGGGGAGCACTGAAGCTTTCTTT. The entire variable domain, with the rest obtained from reference TRBV18 and TRBJ1-1, is as follows: NAGVMQNPRHLVRRRGQEARLRCSPMKGHSHVYWYRQLPEEGLKFMVYLQKENIIDESGMPKERFSAEFPKEGPSILRIQQVVRGDSAAYFCASSYRGSTEAFFGQGTRLTVV.

V gene TRBV29-1 combines with J gene TRBJ2-1; D possibly matches TRBD1 or TRBD2 (5 bases each). CDR1 and CDR2 (germline): SQVTM, ANQGSEA. The ends were cut back, 0 bases at V and 2 bases at J, with 14 bases in the middle. The CDR3 has 16 residues. The CDR3 spells CSVEDGALGAYNEQFF. The CDR3 DNA reads TGCAGCGTTGAAGATGGGGCATTGGGGGCCTACAATGAGCAGTTCTTC.

The chain couples TRBV7-2 to TRBJ1-5, with TRBD1 matching over 8 bases. V lost 4 bases, J lost 3 bases, and 2 bases stayed unmatched. The CDR3 spans 14 residues. CDR1 SGHTA and CDR2 FQGNSA come from the germline V gene. CDR3 loop: CASSSQGDNQPQHF. Here the CDR3 DNA reads TGTGCCAGCAGCTCACAGGGGGACAATCAGCCCCAGCATTTT.